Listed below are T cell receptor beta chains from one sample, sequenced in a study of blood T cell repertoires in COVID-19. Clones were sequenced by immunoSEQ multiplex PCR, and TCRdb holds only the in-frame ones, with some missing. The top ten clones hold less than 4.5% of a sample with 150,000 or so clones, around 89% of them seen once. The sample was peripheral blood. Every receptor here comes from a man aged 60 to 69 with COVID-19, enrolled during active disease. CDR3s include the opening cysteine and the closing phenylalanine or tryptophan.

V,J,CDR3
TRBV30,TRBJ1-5,CAWSGLRNQPQHF
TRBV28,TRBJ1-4,CASSPGQGLNEKLFF
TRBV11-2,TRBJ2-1,CASSLGGGSYNEQFF
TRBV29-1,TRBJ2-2,CSAVNTGETGELFF
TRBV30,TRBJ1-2,CAWSDSLGYGYTF
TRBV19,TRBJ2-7,CASSSPGQFLHEQYF
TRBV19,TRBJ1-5,CASNTQVNQPQHF
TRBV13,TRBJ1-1,CASSLAGSNTEAFF
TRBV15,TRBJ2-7,CATSREGTGSYEQYF
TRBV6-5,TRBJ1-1,CASFRDRMNTEAFF
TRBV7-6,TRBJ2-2,CASSLKGTGGPDTGELFF
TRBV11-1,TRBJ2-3,CASSLRSGQLTDTQYF
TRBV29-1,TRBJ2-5,CSVKKAGRETQYF
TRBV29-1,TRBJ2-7,CSVNRDRRYEQYF
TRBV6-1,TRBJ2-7,CASSEYVGTGDEQYF
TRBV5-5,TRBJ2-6,CASSPTGGEGSGANVLTF
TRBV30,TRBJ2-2,CAWSLGRPSTGELFF
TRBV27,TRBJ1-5,CASSFSQGSAQHF
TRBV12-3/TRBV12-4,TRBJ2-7,CASSRQVSEQYF
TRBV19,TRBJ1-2,CASQDRNYGYTF
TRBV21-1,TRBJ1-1,CASSNGQGVTEAFF
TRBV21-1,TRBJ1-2,CASSKQVGGRSYGYTF
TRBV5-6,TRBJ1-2,CASTPQLLPFGTDYGYTF